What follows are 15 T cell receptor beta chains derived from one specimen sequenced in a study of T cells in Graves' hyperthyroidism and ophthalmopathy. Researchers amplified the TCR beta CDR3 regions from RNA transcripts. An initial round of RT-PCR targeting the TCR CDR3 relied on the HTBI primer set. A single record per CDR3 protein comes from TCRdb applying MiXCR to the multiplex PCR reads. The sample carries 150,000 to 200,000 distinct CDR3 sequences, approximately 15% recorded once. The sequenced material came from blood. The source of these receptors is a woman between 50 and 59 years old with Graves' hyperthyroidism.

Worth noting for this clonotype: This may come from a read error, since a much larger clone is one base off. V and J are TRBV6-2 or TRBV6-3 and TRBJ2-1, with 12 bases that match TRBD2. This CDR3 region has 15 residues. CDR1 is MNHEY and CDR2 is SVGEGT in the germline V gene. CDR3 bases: TGTGCCAGCAGCCGACTAGCGGGGGTGAACAATGAGCAGATCTTC. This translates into CASSRLAGVNNEQIF.

The chain's CDR3 is CASRKAPIYSSTDTQYF. CDR3 DNA: TGTGCCAGCAGGAAAGCCCCAATTTATTCTAGCACAGATACGCAGTATTTT. The chain has TRBV2 and TRBJ2-3; no firm D call. Trimming removed 6 bases from V and 0 bases from J, with 19 bases in between. The length of the CDR3 is 17 residues. The germline V gene has CDR1 SNHLY and CDR2 FYNNEI.

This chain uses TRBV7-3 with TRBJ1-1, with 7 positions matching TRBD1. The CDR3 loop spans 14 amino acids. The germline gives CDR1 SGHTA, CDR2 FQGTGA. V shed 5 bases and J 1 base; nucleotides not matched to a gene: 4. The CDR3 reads CASSRQGANTEAFF. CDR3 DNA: TGTGCCAGCAGCCGACAGGGAGCGAACACTGAAGCTTTCTTT.

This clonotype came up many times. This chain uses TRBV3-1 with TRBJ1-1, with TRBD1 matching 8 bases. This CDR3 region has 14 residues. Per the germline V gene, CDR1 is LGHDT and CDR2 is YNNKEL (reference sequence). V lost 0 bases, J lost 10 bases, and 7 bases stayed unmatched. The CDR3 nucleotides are TGTGCCAGCAGCCAAGATGGGGCAGGGGGCAGAGCTTTCTTT. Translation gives CASSQDGAGGRAFF.

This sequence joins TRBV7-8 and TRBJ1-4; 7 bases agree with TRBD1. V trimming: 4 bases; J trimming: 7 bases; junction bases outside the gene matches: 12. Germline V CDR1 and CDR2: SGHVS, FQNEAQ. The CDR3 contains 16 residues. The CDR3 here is CASSSQKGAPGEKLFF. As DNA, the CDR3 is TGTGCCAGCAGCTCCCAAAAGGGGGCGCCGGGTGAAAAACTGTTTTTT.

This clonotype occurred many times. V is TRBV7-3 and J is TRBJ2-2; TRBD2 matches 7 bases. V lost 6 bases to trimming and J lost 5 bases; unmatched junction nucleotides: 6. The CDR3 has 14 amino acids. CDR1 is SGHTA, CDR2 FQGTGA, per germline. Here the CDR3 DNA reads TGTGCCAGCAGGACTAGCCGAGGGACCGGGGAGCTGTTTTTT. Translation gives CASRTSRGTGELFF.

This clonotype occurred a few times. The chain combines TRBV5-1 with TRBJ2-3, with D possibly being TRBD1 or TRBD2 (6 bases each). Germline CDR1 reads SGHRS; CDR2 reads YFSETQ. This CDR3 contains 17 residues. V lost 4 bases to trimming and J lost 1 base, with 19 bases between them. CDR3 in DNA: TGCGCCAGCAGCCCTTCCCCCGAGAGGGGGGGCACAGATACGCAGTATTTT. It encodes CASSPSPERGGTDTQYF.

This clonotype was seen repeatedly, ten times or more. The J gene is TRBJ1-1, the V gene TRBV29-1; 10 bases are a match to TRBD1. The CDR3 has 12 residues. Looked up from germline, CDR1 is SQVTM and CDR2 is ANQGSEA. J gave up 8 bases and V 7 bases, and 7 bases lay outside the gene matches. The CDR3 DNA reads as TGCAGCGCTAGACAGGGGGCTACGGAAGCTTTCTTT. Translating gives CSARQGATEAFF.

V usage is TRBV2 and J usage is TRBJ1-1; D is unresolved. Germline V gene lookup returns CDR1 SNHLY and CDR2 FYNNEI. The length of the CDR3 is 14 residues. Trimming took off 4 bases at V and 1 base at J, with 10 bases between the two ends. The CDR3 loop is CASSALIGNTEAFF. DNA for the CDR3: TGTGCCAGCAGTGCGCTAATAGGGAACACTGAAGCTTTCTTT.

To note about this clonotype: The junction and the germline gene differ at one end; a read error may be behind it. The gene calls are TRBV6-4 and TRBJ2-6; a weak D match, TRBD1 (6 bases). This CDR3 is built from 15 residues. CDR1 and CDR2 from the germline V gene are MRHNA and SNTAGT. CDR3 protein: CAGSEAGAGANVLTF. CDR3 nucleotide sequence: TGTGCCGGCAGTGAAGCAGGGGCTGGGGCCAACGTCCTGACTTTC.

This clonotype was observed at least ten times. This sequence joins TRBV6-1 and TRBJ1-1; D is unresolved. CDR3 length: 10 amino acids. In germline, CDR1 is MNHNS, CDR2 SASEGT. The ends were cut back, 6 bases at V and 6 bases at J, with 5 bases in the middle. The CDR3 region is CASRGAEAFF. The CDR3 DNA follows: TGTGCCAGCAGAGGCGCTGAAGCTTTCTTT.

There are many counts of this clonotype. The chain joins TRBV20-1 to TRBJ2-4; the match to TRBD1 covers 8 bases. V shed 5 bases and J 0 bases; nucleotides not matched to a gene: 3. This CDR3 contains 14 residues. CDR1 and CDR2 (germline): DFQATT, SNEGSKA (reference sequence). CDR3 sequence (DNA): TGCAGTGCTGGACAGGGAATAGCCAAAAACATTCAGTACTTC. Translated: CSAGQGIAKNIQYF.

The CDR3 DNA is TGTGCCAGCAGCCACTTCAGGGTAGCGAACACTGAAGCTTTCTTT. This codes for CASSHFRVANTEAFF. V and J are TRBV11-1 and TRBJ1-1; maybe TRBD1 (5 bases). Germline V gene lookup returns CDR1 SGHAT and CDR2 FQDESV (reference sequence). This CDR3 has 15 residues. The V and J ends lost 5 bases and 1 base respectively, with 14 bases between them.

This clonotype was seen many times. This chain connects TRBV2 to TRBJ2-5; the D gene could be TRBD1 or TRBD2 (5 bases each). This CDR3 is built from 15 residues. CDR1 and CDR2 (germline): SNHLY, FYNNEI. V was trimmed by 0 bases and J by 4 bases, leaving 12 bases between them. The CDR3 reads CASSEARGKGETQYF. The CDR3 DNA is TGTGCCAGCAGTGAAGCGAGGGGAAAGGGAGAGACCCAGTACTTC.

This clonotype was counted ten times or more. The CDR3 nucleotides read TGTGCCAGCAGCCCCCGGGGCCAGGCTGAAAAACTGTTTTTT. Translation gives CASSPRGQAEKLFF. The rearrangement links TRBV7-6 to TRBJ1-4, with TRBD1 as a possible D gene (5 bases). Trimming left V 5 bases short and J 7 bases short, with 14 bases between. This CDR3 comprises 14 residues. Germline V gene sequence: CDR1 SGHVS, CDR2 FNYEAQ. Full variable domain (remainder filled in from reference TRBV7-6 and TRBJ1-4): GAGVSQSPRYKVTKRGQDVALRCDPISGHVSLYWYRQALGQGPEFLTYFNYEAQQDKSGLPNDRFSAERPEGSISTLTIQRTEQRDSAMYRCASSPRGQAEKLFFGSGTQLSVL.